Presented here are 13 T cell receptor beta chains from one specimen sequenced in a study of T cell changes during pregnancy in multiple sclerosis. TCRdb's copy holds only in-frame clones and misses some; the assay was immunoSEQ multiplex PCR. The data contain 12,000 or so clones, around 84% of them singletons. The material sequenced was CD8+ T cells from peripheral blood mononuclear cells, taken after pregnancy. These receptors were collected from a female donor in good health, enrolled as a control in a pregnancy study.

The sample holds many counts of this clone. V gene TRBV7-2 combines with J gene TRBJ1-2; no clear D gene. Germline loops: CDR1 SGHTA, CDR2 FQGNSA. V gave up 1 base and J gave up 7 bases, with 16 bases separating them. The CDR3 runs to 15 residues. The CDR3 reads CASSLEPGLGAGYTF. CDR3 coding DNA: TGTGCCAGCAGCTTAGAGCCGGGATTGGGAGCTGGCTACACCTTC.

This chain links TRBV7-9 with TRBJ2-2; D gene ambiguous. Per germline, CDR1 SEHNR and CDR2 FQNEAQ (reference sequence). V was shortened by 0 bases and J by 6 bases, with 11 bases between the two germline ends. The CDR3 sequence is 15 residues long. The CDR3, as DNA: TGTGCCAGCAGCTTAGCTCGACTTGATGCCGGGGAGCTGTTTTTT. This sequence encodes CASSLARLDAGELFF.

About this clone itself: Sequence at one end of the junction differs from germline and may be a read error. The chain links TRBV7-7 to TRBJ2-1; TRBD2 agrees at 8 bases. The CDR3 sequence is 18 residues long. CDR1 is SSHAT, CDR2 FNYEAQ, per germline (reference sequence). Here the CDR3 reads CASSDRGGLGLPPNEQFF. CDR3 in DNA: TGTGCTAGCAGTGACCGGGGGGGCCTCGGTCTACCCCCCAATGAGCAGTTCTTC.

The count of this clone is one. The chain is built from TRBV6-5 and TRBJ1-2; TRBD1 aligns across 9 bases. Germline values: CDR1 MNHEY, CDR2 SVGAGI. The CDR3 has 13 residues. V gave up 4 bases and J gave up 6 bases; unmatched junction bases: 3. The DNA of the CDR3 is TGTGCCAGCAGTTCCTGGACAGGGGATGGCTACACCTTC. Encoded protein: CASSSWTGDGYTF.

The chain employs TRBV6-5 and TRBJ1-1, with 7 bases lining up with TRBD1. The CDR3 spans 12 residues. Germline loops: CDR1 MNHEY, CDR2 SVGAGI. V gave up 2 bases and J gave up 11 bases; unmatched junction bases: 5. The CDR3 loop reads CASSYRQGWAFF. The CDR3 region has the DNA TGTGCCAGCAGTTACAGACAGGGATGGGCTTTCTTT.

This clone was found a few times. V is TRBV4-2 and J is TRBJ1-5; weak D call: TRBD1 (6 bases). Trimming stripped 2 bases from V and 5 bases from J, with 13 bases between. This CDR3 has 15 residues. The germline V gene encodes CDR1 LGHNA and CDR2 YNFKEQ. CDR3 residues: CASSQQQGLDQPQHF. For the CDR3, the DNA is TGTGCCAGCAGCCAACAGCAGGGGTTGGATCAGCCCCAGCATTTT.

The chain employs TRBV5-6 and TRBJ1-1; D is unclear. The germline V gene has CDR1 SGHDT and CDR2 YYEEEE. The CDR3 loop spans 17 amino acids. Trimming stripped 4 bases from V and 1 base from J, with 20 bases between. CDR3 sequence: CASSPFWVGRKNTEAFF. CDR3 nucleotide sequence: TGTGCCAGCAGCCCCTTCTGGGTGGGCAGGAAGAACACTGAAGCTTTCTTT.

V and J are TRBV9 and TRBJ2-3; 7 bases match TRBD2. V was clipped by 4 bases and J by 0 bases; unmatched bases: 5. Germline CDR1 SGDLS, CDR2 YYNGEE. This CDR3 contains 15 residues. CDR3 in amino acids: CASSQSGASTDTQYF. The CDR3 DNA sequence: TGTGCCAGCAGCCAAAGCGGGGCTAGCACAGATACGCAGTATTTT.

The V call is TRBV4-1, the J call TRBJ1-6; perhaps TRBD1 as D (6 bases). The germline CDR1 and CDR2 sequences are MGHRA and YSYEKL. CDR3 length: 16 residues. V was trimmed by 4 bases and J by 5 bases, leaving 15 bases between them. CDR3 amino acids: CASSPLHRADNSPLHF. In DNA, the CDR3 is TGCGCCAGCAGCCCTCTCCACAGGGCTGATAATTCACCCCTCCACTTT.

Note on this clone: Its ends do not fully match the called genes, so a read error is possible. J is TRBJ2-1 and V is TRBV19, with a possible D match to TRBD2 (5 bases). The CDR3 contains 13 residues. Germline values: CDR1 LNHDA, CDR2 SQIVND (reference sequence). The CDR3 DNA reads as TGTGCCAGTAGCACCGGGGTTGCCAATGATCAGTTCTTC. Translated: CASSTGVANDQFF.

V is TRBV2 and J is TRBJ2-3; D is possibly TRBD2 (6 bases). The germline V gene has CDR1 SNHLY and CDR2 FYNNEI. The CDR3 is 16 amino acids. V was shortened by 6 bases and J by 4 bases, with 20 bases between the two germline ends. The CDR3, as DNA: TGTGCCAGCAGATCCGCGTGGAGACTAGTGCCAGATACGCAGTATTTT. This codes for CASRSAWRLVPDTQYF.

The CDR3 protein is CASTTSDYEQYF. CDR3 DNA sequence: TGTGCCAGTACGACTAGCGACTACGAGCAGTACTTC. V gene TRBV7-9 combines with J gene TRBJ2-7; 8 bases are shared with TRBD2. CDR3 length: 12 amino acids. The germline CDR1 and CDR2 sequences are SEHNR and FQNEAQ (reference sequence). Trimming at V came to 9 bases and at J to 3 bases, leaving 4 bases not matched to a gene.

The chain combines TRBV4-2 with TRBJ1-1; TRBD1 matches at 9 bases. This CDR3 is built from 16 residues. V lost 3 bases to trimming and J lost 1 base; unmatched junction nucleotides: 6. Germline-derived CDR1 and CDR2 are LGHNA and YNFKEQ. The CDR3 DNA sequence: TGTGCCAGCAGCCACCCCGGGACAGGGCCGAACACTGAAGCTTTCTTT. Amino acid sequence: CASSHPGTGPNTEAFF.